The rows below give T cell receptor beta chains drawn from one sample of a study of T cells in narcolepsy. The data were produced by immunoSEQ multiplex PCR, yet TCRdb's version contains in-frame clones alone and is incomplete. The sample has fewer than 40,000 clones, roughly 83% seen once. The material sequenced was CD45RA- memory CD4+ T cells from PBMCs. These receptors all come from a human donor with narcolepsy. The CDR3 runs from the conserved cysteine through the conserved F or W. Each record gives: D gene, V gene, J gene, clone size, CDR3 protein, CDR3 DNA. D genes are given only for firm matches. Where a row states a size, it is once, few, many or the class of an expanded clone; other rows omit it.

.	TRBV28	TRBJ1-2	.	CASNRAEGKRLNGYTF	TGTGCCAGCAACCGTGCGGAGGGTAAGCGCCTCAATGGCTACACCTTC
.	TRBV10-1	TRBJ2-1	.	CASSARGGSFNEQFF	TGCGCCAGCAGTGCCAGGGGCGGGAGTTTCAATGAGCAGTTCTTC
TRBD1	TRBV29-1	TRBJ1-2	.	CSVVTGGNYGYTF	TGCAGCGTTGTGACAGGGGGCAACTATGGCTACACCTTC
TRBD2	TRBV25-1	TRBJ2-7	.	CASSERGTRRWHEQYF	TGTGCCAGCAGTGAGCGGGGGACTAGGCGATGGCACGAGCAGTACTTC
.	TRBV7-6	TRBJ2-7	.	CASSSLAPHEQYF	TGTGCCAGCAGCTCACTAGCCCCCCACGAGCAGTACTTC
TRBD2	TRBV2	TRBJ2-2	few	CASSVLAGTGELFF	TGTGCCAGCAGTGTACTAGCGGGCACCGGGGAGCTGTTTTTT
.	TRBV19	TRBJ1-1	.	CASRDNPGANTEAFF	TGTGCCAGTAGAGACAATCCTGGCGCGAACACTGAAGCTTTCTTT
.	TRBV2	TRBJ1-3	.	CASRAATFSGNTIYF	TGTGCCAGCAGGGCGGCCACTTTTTCTGGAAACACCATATATTTT
TRBD1	TRBV7-9	TRBJ1-5	.	CASSLGQGAQSQHF	TGTGCCAGCAGCCTAGGACAGGGGGCTCAGTCCCAGCATTTT
.	TRBV5-1	TRBJ1-2	.	CASSPGQNYGYTF	TGCGCCAGCAGCCCGGGACAAAACTATGGCTACACCTTC
TRBD1	TRBV27	TRBJ1-5	.	CASRGTGGANQPQHF	TGTGCCAGCAGGGGGACAGGGGGGGCCAATCAGCCCCAGCATTTT
TRBD1	TRBV4-1	TRBJ1-5	.	CASSQGGQGLNQPQHF	TGCGCCAGCAGCCAAGGGGGACAGGGCCTCAATCAGCCCCAGCATTTT
.	TRBV11-3	TRBJ1-3	once	CASTLGRGRGGNTIYF	TGTGCCAGCACCCTTGGAAGAGGGAGAGGTGGAAACACCATATATTTT
TRBD2	TRBV19	TRBJ2-7	.	CASSVAGNSYEQYF	TGTGCCAGTTCGGTAGCGGGAAATTCCTACGAGCAGTACTTC
TRBD2	TRBV4-1	TRBJ2-1	.	CASSQILPGLAGKEQFF	TGCGCCAGCAGCCAAATCTTACCGGGACTAGCGGGAAAGGAGCAGTTCTTC
TRBD1	TRBV19	TRBJ1-1	.	CASSRNRGVGTTMNTEAFF	TGTGCCAGTAGTAGGAACAGGGGGGTTGGGACGACGATGAACACTGAAGCTTTCTTT
.	TRBV19	TRBJ1-5	.	CASSFERNQPQHF	TGTGCCAGTAGCTTCGAGCGCAATCAGCCCCAGCATTTT
.	TRBV5-6	TRBJ2-3	.	CASSLANTQYF	TGTGCCAGCAGCTTGGCGAATACGCAGTATTTT
.	TRBV30	TRBJ2-1	once	CAWSRNGPYNEQFF	TGTGCCTGGAGTCGCAACGGGCCGTACAATGAGCAGTTCTTC
TRBD2	TRBV30	TRBJ2-1	.	CAWSRLARNNEQFF	TGTGCCTGGAGTCGACTAGCGAGGAACAATGAGCAGTTCTTC
.	TRBV6-4	TRBJ2-7	few	CASGDASYEQYF	TGTGCCAGTGGGGACGCCTCCTACGAGCAGTACTTC